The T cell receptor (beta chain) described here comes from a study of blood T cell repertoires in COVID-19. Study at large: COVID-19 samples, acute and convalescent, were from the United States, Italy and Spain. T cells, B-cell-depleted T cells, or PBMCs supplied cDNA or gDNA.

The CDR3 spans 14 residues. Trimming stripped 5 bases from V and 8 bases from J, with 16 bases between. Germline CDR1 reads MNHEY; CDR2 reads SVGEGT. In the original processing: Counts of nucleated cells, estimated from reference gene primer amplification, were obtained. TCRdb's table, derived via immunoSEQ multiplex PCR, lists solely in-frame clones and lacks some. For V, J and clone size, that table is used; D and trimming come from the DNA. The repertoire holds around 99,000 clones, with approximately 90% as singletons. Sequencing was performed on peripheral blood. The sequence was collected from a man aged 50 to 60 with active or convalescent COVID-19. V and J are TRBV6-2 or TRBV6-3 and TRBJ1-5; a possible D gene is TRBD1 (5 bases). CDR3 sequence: CASSPRDSVEPQHF. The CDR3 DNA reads TGTGCCAGCAGTCCGCGGGACTCGGTCGAGCCCCAGCATTTT.